This T cell receptor (beta chain) was captured by sequencing in a study of beta chain features in type 1 diabetes. General study results and limits: Researchers could not determine here whether HLA type influences TCRB rearrangement. Among patients with Type 1 diabetes, TCRB CDR3s were moderately but significantly shorter in every one of the four CD4+ subsets.

Investigators reverse transcribed all isolated RNA, so they sequenced expressed TCRB transcripts. TCRdb's table, derived via immunoSEQ multiplex PCR, lists solely in-frame clones and lacks some. The data hold 680,000 or so clones, with 15% to 17% observed a single time. A remark on this clone: Its cognate antigen is unknown.

Germline lookup yields CDR1 SNHLY and CDR2 FYNNEI. V dropped 4 bases and J dropped 1 base, with 10 bases sitting between them. The CDR3 loop spans 14 amino acids. Material for sequencing was naive CD4+ T cells from blood. This receptor was taken from a man younger than 35 in good health. The V and J genes are TRBV2 and TRBJ1-1; no reliable D call. CDR3 nucleotide sequence: TGTGCCAGCAGTGTTGGGCAGACGAACACTGAAGCTTTCTTT. It codes for CASSVGQTNTEAFF. The full variable domain, in which reference TRBV2 and TRBJ1-1 provide the parts outside the CDR3, is EPEVTQTPSHQVTQMGQEVILRCVPISNHLYFYWYRQILGQKVEFLVSFYNNEISEKSEIFDDQFSVERPDGSNFTLKIRSTKLEDSAMYFCASSVGQTNTEAFFGQGTRLTVV.